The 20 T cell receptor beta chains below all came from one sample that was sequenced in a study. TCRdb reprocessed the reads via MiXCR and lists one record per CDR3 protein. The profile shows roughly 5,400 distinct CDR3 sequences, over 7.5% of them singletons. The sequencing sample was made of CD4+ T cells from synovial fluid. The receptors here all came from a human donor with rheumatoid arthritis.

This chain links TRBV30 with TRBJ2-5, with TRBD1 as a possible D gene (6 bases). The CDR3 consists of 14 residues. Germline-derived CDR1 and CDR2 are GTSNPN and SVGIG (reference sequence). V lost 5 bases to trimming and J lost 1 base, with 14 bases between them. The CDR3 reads CAWDTGTAQETQYF. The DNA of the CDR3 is TGTGCCTGGGACACAGGGACCGCCCAAGAGACCCAGTACTTC.

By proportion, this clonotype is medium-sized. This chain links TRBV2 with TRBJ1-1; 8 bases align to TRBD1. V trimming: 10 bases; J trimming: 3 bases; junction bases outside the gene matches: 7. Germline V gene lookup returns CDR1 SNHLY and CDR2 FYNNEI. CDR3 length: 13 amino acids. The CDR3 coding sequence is TGTGCCACCCGGACAGGGAGGTACACTGAAGCTTTCTTT. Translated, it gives CATRTGRYTEAFF.

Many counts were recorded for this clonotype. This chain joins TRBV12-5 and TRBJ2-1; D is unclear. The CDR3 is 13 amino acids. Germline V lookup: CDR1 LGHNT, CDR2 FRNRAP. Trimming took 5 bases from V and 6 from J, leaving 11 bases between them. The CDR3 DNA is TGTGCTAGTGGTCCCCTTTCAGGCAATGAGCAGTTCTTC. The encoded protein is CASGPLSGNEQFF.

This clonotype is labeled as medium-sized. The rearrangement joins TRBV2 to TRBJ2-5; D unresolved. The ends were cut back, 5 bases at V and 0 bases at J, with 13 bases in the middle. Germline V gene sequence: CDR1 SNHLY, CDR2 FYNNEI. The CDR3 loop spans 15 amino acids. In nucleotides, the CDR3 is TGTGCCAGCAGTACTAATCCAATAAACCAAGAGACCCAGTACTTC. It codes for CASSTNPINQETQYF.

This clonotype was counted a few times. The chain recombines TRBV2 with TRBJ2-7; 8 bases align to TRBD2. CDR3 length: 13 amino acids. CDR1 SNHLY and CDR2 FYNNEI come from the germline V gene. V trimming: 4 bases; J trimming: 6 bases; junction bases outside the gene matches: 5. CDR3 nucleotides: TGTGCCAGCAGTGTTGGACTAGCCGCCGAGCAGTACTTC. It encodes CASSVGLAAEQYF.

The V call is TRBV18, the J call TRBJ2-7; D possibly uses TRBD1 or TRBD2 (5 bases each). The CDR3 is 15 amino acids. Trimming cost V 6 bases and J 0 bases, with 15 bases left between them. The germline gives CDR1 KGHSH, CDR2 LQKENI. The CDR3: CASSPTGTDSYEQYF. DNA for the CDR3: TGTGCCAGCTCGCCGACCGGGACGGACTCCTACGAGCAGTACTTC. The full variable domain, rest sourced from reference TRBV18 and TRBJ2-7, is NAGVMQNPRHLVRRRGQEARLRCSPMKGHSHVYWYRQLPEEGLKFMVYLQKENIIDESGMPKERFSAEFPKEGPSILRIQQVVRGDSAAYFCASSPTGTDSYEQYFGPGTRLTVT.

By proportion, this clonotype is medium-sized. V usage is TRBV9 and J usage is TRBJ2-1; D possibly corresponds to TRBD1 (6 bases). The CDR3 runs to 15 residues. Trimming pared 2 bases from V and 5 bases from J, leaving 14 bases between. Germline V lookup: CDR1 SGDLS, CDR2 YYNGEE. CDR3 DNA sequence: TGTGCCAGCAGCGTGGGACATACCCAGGACAATGAGCAGTTCTTC. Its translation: CASSVGHTQDNEQFF.

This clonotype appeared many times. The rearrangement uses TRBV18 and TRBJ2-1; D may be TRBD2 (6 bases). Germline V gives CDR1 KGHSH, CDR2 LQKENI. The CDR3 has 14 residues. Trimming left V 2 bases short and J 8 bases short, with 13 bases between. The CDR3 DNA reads TGTGCCAGCTCACCAATCGGGAGTAGGGATGAGCAGTTCTTC. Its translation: CASSPIGSRDEQFF.

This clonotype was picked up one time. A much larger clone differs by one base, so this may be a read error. The CDR3 reads CASSLGAGGSYEQYF. The CDR3 nucleotides read TGTGCCAGCAGTTTAGGGGCAGGGGGATCCTACGAGCAGTACTTC. V usage is TRBV12-3 or TRBV12-4 and J usage is TRBJ2-7; the match to TRBD1 covers 7 bases. The CDR3 consists of 15 residues. The J segment lost 1 base and the V segment lost 1 base, leaving 4 bases of the junction unmatched.

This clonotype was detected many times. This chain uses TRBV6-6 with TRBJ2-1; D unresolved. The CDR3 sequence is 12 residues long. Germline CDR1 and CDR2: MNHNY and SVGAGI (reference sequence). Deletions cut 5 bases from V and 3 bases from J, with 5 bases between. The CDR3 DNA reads TGTGCCAGCAGTAGCGTCTACAATGAGCAGTTCTTC. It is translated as CASSSVYNEQFF.

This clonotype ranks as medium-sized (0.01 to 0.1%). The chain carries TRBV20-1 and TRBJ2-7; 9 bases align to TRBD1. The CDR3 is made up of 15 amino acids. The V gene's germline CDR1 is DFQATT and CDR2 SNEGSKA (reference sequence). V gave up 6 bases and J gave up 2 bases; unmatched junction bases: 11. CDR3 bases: TGCAGTGCGAACCGACAGGGGGTATACCCCTACGAGCAGTACTTC. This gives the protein CSANRQGVYPYEQYF.

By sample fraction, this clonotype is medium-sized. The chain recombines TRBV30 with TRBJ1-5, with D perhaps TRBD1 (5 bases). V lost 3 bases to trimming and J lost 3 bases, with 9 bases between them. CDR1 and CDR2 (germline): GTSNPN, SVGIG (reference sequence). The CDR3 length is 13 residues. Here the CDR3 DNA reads TGTGCCTGGAGACGACAGCCCAATCAGCCCCAGCATTTT. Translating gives CAWRRQPNQPQHF.

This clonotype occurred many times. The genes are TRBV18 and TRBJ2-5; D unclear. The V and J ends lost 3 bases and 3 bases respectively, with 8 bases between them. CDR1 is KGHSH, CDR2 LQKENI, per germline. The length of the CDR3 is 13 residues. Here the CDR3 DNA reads TGTGCCAGCTCACCCCGGACCGAAGAGACCCAGTACTTC. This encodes CASSPRTEETQYF.

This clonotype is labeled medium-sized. The DNA for the CDR3 is TGCGCCAGCAGTGCCGGACTAGCGGGAGTAATAGATACGCAGTATTTT. Translation: CASSAGLAGVIDTQYF. This chain connects TRBV10-2 to TRBJ2-3; 13 bases map to TRBD2. This CDR3 comprises 16 residues. V lost 4 bases, J lost 5 bases, and 6 bases stayed unmatched. From germline, CDR1 is WSHSY and CDR2 SAAADI.

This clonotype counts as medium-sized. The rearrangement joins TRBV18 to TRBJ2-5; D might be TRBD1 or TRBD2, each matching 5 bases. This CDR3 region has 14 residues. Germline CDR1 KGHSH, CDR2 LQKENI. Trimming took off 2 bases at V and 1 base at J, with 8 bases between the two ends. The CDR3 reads CASSPGDGQETQYF. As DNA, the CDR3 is TGTGCCAGCTCACCAGGGGACGGCCAAGAGACCCAGTACTTC.

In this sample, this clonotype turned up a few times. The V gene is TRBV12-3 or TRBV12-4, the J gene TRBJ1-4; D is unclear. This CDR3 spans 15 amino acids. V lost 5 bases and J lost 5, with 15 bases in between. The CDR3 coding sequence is TGTGCCAGCAGTCTGACCCAGGTCGGGAATGAAAAACTGTTTTTT. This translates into CASSLTQVGNEKLFF.

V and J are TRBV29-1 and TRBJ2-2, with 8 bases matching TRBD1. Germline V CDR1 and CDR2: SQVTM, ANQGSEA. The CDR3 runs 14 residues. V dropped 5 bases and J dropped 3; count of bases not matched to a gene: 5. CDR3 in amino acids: CSVLDRVDTGELFF. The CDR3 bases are TGCAGCGTTCTGGACAGGGTTGACACCGGGGAGCTGTTTTTT.

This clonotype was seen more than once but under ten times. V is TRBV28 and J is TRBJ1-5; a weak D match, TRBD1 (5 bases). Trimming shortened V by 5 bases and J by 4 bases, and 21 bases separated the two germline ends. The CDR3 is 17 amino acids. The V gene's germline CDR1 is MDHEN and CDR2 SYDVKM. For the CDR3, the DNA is TGTGCCAGCAGTGCCCATGGACAAGGGCAGGTAAATCAGCCCCAGCATTTT. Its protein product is CASSAHGQGQVNQPQHF.

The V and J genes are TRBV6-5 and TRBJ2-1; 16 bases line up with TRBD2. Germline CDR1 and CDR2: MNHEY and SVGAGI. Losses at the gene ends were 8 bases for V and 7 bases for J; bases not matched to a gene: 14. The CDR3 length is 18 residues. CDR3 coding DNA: TGTGCCAGCCGGAGGGGACTAGCGGGAGGGGGTTGGGGGAATGAGCAGTTCTTC. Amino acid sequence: CASRRGLAGGGWGNEQFF.

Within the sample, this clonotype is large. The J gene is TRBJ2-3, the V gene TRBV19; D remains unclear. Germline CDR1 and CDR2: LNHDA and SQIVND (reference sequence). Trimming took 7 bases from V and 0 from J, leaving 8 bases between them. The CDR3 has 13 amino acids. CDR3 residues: CASMKDSTDTQYF. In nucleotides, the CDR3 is TGTGCCAGTATGAAGGATAGCACAGATACGCAGTATTTT.